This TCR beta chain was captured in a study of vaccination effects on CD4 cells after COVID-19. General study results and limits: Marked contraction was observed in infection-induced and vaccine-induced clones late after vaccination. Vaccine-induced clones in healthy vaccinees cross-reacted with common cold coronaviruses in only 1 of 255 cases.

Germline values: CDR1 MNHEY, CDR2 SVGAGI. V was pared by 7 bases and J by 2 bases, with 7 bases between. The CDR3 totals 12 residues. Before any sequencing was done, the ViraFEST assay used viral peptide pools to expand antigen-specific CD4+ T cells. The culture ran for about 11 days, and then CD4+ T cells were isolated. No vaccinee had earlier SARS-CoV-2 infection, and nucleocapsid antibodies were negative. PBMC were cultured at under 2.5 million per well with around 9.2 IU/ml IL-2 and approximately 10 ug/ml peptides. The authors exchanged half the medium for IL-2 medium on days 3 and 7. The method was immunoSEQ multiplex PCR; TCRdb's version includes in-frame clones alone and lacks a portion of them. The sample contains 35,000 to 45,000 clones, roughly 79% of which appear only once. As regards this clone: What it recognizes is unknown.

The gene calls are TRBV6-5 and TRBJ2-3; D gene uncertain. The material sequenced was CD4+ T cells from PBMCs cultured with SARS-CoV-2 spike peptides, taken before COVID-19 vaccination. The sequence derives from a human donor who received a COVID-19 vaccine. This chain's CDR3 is CASKGSTDTQYF. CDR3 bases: TGTGCCAGCAAAGGGTCCACAGATACGCAGTATTTT.